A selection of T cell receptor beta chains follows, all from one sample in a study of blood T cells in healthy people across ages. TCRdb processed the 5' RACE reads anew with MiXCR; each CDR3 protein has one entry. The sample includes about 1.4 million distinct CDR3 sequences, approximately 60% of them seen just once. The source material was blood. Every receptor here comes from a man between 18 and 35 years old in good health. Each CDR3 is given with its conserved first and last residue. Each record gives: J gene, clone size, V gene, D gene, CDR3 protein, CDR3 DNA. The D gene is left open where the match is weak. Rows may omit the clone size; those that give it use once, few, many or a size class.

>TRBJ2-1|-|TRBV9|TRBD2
CASSVEWGGDVSYNEQFF
TGTGCCAGCAGCGTAGAATGGGGAGGGGATGTTTCCTACAATGAGCAGTTCTTC
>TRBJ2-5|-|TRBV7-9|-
CASKISSETQYF
TGTGCCAGCAAAATTTCGTCGGAGACCCAGTACTTC
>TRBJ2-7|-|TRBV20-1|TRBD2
CSASSGRATREQYF
TGCAGTGCTAGTAGCGGGAGGGCCACGCGCGAGCAGTACTTC
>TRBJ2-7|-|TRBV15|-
CATSRELGEQYF
TGTGCCACCAGCAGAGAGTTAGGCGAGCAGTACTTC
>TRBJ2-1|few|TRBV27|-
CASINNRVQNEQFF
TGTGCCAGCATTAATAACAGGGTTCAGAATGAGCAGTTCTTC
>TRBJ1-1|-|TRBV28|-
CASSFPGVGTEAFF
TGTGCCAGCAGTTTCCCGGGAGTAGGAACTGAAGCTTTCTTT
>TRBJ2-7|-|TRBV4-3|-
CASSQASGFEQYF
TGCGCCAGCAGCCAAGCCTCGGGTTTTGAGCAGTACTTC
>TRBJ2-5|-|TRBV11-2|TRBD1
CASSLDLQGIETQYF
TGTGCCAGCAGCTTAGACCTACAGGGGATTGAGACCCAGTACTTC
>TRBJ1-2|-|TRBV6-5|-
CASSRGGTNYGYTF
TGTGCCAGCAGCCGGGGGGGGACTAACTATGGCTACACCTTC
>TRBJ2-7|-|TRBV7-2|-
CASSPGGRASYEQYF
TGTGCCAGCAGCCCCGGAGGGCGGGCCTCCTACGAGCAGTACTTC
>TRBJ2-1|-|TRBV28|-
CASSFFGNYNEQFF
TGTGCCAGCAGTTTCTTTGGGAACTACAATGAGCAGTTCTTC
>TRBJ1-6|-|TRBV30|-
CAWSTIGRYNSPLHF
TGTGCCTGGTCAACTATAGGCCGCTATAATTCACCCCTCCACTTT
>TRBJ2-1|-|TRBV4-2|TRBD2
CASSPSKLAGSAEQFF
TGTGCCAGCAGCCCTAGTAAATTAGCGGGATCGGCAGAGCAGTTCTTC
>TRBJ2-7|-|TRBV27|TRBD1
CASSFFPATGRDSYEQYF
TGTGCCAGCAGTTTCTTTCCCGCGACAGGGCGCGACTCCTACGAGCAGTACTTC
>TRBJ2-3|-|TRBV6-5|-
CASSYSPRVETLYF
TGTGCCAGCAGTTACTCCCCAAGGGTTGAAACGCTGTATTTT
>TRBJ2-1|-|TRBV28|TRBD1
CASIIGTGVINEQFF
TGTGCCAGCATAATCGGGACAGGGGTGATCAATGAGCAGTTCTTC
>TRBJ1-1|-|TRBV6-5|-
CASSTTFSSEAFF
TGTGCCAGCAGTACAACGTTTTCCAGTGAAGCTTTCTTT
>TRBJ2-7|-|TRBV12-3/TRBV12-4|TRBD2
CASSSGRGTSGLEQYF
TGTGCCAGCAGTTCGGGGCGAGGGACTAGCGGCTTAGAGCAGTACTTC
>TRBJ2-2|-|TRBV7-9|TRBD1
CASSPGTGPPGELFF
TGTGCCAGCAGCCCAGGGACAGGCCCACCCGGGGAGCTGTTTTTT
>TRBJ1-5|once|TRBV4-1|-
CASSQVWASRNQPQHF
TGCGCCAGCAGCCAAGTCTGGGCCAGCCGCAATCAGCCCCAGCATTTT
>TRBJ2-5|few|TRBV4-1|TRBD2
CASSQGTSGSKETQYF
TGCGCCAGCAGCCAAGGGACTAGCGGGAGTAAGGAGACCCAGTACTTC
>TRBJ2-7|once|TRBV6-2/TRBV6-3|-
CASRPGHMTYEQYF
TGTGCCAGCAGACCGGGACATATGACCTACGAGCAGTACTTC
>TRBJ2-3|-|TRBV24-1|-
CATSDFEGNTDTQYF
TGTGCCACCAGTGATTTCGAGGGGAACACAGATACGCAGTATTTT
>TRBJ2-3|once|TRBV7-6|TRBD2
CASSLAASGGSTDTQYF
TGTGCCAGCAGCTTAGCGGCTAGCGGGGGCAGCACAGATACGCAGTATTTT
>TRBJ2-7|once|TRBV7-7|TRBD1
CASSSSAGTGAYEQYF
TGTGCTAGCAGCTCCAGCGCCGGGACAGGGGCCTACGAGCAGTACTTC
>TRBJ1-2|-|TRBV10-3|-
CAISDTGIVYGYTF
TGTGCCATCAGTGATACGGGAATAGTCTACGGCTACACCTTC
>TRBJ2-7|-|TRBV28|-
CASSFAAGEQYF
TGTGCCAGCAGTTTTGCAGCGGGCGAGCAGTACTTC
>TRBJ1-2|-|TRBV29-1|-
CSVEGGGFAGPHYGYTF
TGCAGCGTTGAAGGGGGGGGGTTTGCAGGGCCCCACTATGGCTACACCTTC
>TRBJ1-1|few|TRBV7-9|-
CASSLEATEAFF
TGTGCCAGCAGCTTAGAGGCCACTGAAGCTTTCTTT
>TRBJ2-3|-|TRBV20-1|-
CSARDRSQPGGDTQYF
TGCAGTGCTAGAGATCGGAGTCAACCGGGGGGCGATACGCAGTATTTT
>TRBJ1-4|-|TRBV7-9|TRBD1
CASSLQGAQSDEKLFF
TGTGCCAGCAGCTTGCAGGGGGCGCAATCTGATGAAAAACTGTTTTTT
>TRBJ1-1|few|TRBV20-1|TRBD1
CSARDTGTGGGTEAFF
TGCAGTGCTAGGGATACCGGGACAGGGGGTGGCACTGAAGCTTTCTTT